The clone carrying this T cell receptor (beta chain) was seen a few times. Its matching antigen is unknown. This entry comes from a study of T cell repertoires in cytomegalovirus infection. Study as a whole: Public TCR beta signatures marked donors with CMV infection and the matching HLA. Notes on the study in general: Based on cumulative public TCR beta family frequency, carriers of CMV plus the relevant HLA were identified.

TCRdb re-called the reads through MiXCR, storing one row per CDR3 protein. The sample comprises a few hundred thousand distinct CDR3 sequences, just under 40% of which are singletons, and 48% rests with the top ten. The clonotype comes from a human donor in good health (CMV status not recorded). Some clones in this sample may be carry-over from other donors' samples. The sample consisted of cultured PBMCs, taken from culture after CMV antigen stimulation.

The CDR3 bases are TGTGCCAGCAGCTTAGAGGGGGGGCAGTTCTTC. Its protein product is CASSLEGGQFF. The rearrangement joins TRBV7-2 to TRBJ2-1; either TRBD1 or TRBD2 may fit D (6 bases each). The CDR3 loop spans 11 amino acids. Between the trimmed V and J ends, which lost 1 base and 12 bases, there was a span of 7 bases. The germline CDR1 and CDR2 sequences are SGHTA and FQGNSA.